This record looks at one T cell receptor (beta chain) sequence and its context. Under the authors' procedure: For nucleated cells, counts were estimated from reference gene primer amplification. The protocol was immunoSEQ multiplex PCR, while the TCRdb copy is restricted to in-frame clones and leaves out a portion. The V and J calls and clone size are taken from that table; D and trimming were inferred from the DNA. The sample lists around 65,000 clones, approximately 79% occurring once. These data are taken from a study of blood T cell repertoires in COVID-19. About the study: From the United States, Italy and Spain came samples of acute and convalescent COVID-19. Sample material is recorded as cDNA or gDNA derived from T cells, B-cell-depleted T cells, or PBMCs.

V shed 3 bases and J shed 7 bases, with 18 bases lying between them. This CDR3 region has 15 residues. This chain connects TRBV6-7 to TRBJ1-1; D is unclear. TRBV6-7 is flagged as an ORF with uncertain function. Material for sequencing was peripheral blood. This TCR was sampled from an elderly woman with active or convalescent COVID-19. CDR3 in amino acids: CASSYIVILAVEAFF. Written as DNA, the CDR3 is TGTGCCAGCAGTTATATCGTCATCTTAGCCGTTGAAGCTTTCTTT.